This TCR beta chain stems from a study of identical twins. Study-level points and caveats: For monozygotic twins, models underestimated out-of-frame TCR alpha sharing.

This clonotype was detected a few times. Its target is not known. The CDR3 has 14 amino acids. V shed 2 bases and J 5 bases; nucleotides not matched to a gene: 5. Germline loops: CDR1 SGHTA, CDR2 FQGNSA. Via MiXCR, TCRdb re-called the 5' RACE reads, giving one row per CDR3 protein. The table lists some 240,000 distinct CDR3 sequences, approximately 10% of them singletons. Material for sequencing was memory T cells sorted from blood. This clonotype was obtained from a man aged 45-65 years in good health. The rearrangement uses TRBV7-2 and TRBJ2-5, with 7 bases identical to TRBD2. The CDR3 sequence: CASSLYPGGETQYF. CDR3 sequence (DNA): TGTGCCAGCAGCTTATATCCCGGGGGGGAGACCCAGTACTTC.